The sequence of this T cell receptor beta chain was determined in a study of T-cell memory formation after mild COVID-19. Looking at the study overall: For the most part, TCR clusters were specific to one donor.

Findings of the study overall: Pre-infection memory harbored some responding clones, suggesting cross-reactive memory joined. There was a balanced CD4/CD8 profile in clones contracting day 15 to 85, and later expanders leaned CD4+. Contracting CD4+ clones lay largely in CM and EM, with CD8+ ones residing in EMRA.

This clonotype was seen a handful of times. The antigen is unknown. Germline V CDR1 and CDR2: MNHNY, SVGAGI (reference sequence). This CDR3 has 14 residues. The V end was cut by 2 bases, the J end by 9 bases, with 11 bases between. Each CDR3 protein gets one entry after TCRdb re-called the 5' RACE reads with MiXCR. The sample consists of roughly 190,000 distinct CDR3 sequences, approximately 16% of them appearing once. The rearrangement joins TRBV6-6 to TRBJ1-6; maybe TRBD1 (5 bases). The TCR sequence derives from an adult woman who had mild COVID-19 (a few samples of this study predate the infection). Cell type and time point are not known. Sequences were obtained from PBMCs or a T cell subset sorted from them (not recorded which). CDR3 protein: CASSYEGTLSPLHF. The CDR3 DNA sequence: TGTGCCAGCAGTTACGAGGGGACGCTTTCACCCCTCCACTTT.